This is a list of T cell receptor beta chains from one sample in a study of T cells in localized non-small cell lung cancer. The method was immunoSEQ multiplex PCR; TCRdb's version includes in-frame clones alone and lacks a portion of them. Of 48,000 or so clones listed, roughly 77% were seen once; the top ten hold about a sixth. Here the sequenced sample was peripheral blood, taken before any cancer treatment. All receptors come from a man aged 35 to 69 with stage I squamous cell lung carcinoma. Both conserved end residues are part of each CDR3. D genes are given only for firm matches. Where a row states a size, it is once, few, many or the class of an expanded clone; other rows omit it.

TRBJ2-3	-	-	TRBV7-9	CASSLVSFRDTQYF	TGTGCCAGCAGCTTAGTATCCTTCCGGGATACGCAGTATTTT
TRBJ2-3	-	-	TRBV4-3	CASSQSRQLADTQYF	TGCGCCAGCAGCCAAAGTAGACAGCTGGCAGATACGCAGTATTTT
TRBJ1-4	-	-	TRBV5-1	CASSLGNEKLFF	TGCGCCAGCAGCTTGGGTAATGAAAAACTGTTTTTT
TRBJ2-7	TRBD2	few	TRBV6-1	CASSPEPSGGYEQYF	TGTGCCAGCAGTCCTGAACCTAGCGGAGGCTACGAGCAGTACTTC
TRBJ2-7	-	-	TRBV6-5	CASSFMQGSYEQYF	TGTGCCAGCAGCTTTATGCAGGGTTCCTACGAGCAGTACTTC
TRBJ2-5	TRBD1	-	TRBV5-6	CASRSTGAQETQYF	TGTGCCAGCAGATCGACAGGGGCGCAAGAGACCCAGTACTTC
TRBJ2-7	-	-	TRBV10-1	CASSVNRIPYEQYF	TGCGCCAGCAGTGTAAACAGGATACCCTACGAGCAGTACTTC
TRBJ1-6	-	few	TRBV6-5	CASTPSRLGSPLHF	TGTGCCAGCACCCCTTCGAGGTTAGGGTCACCCCTCCACTTT
TRBJ2-7	-	-	TRBV11-2	CASSADSVEQYF	TGTGCCAGCAGCGCTGACTCGGTCGAGCAGTACTTC
TRBJ1-2	TRBD1	-	TRBV28	CASTRQGAHYGYTF	TGTGCCAGCACCCGACAGGGGGCACACTATGGCTACACCTTC
TRBJ2-3	-	-	TRBV7-2	CASSLAQGGYTDTQYF	TGTGCCAGCAGCTTAGCGCAAGGGGGGTACACAGATACGCAGTATTTT
TRBJ2-4	-	-	TRBV6-1	CASSEAVGIQYF	TGTGCCAGCAGTGAAGCTGTTGGCATTCAGTACTTC
TRBJ2-2	-	-	TRBV21-1	CASSTTYRRDRVVGELFF	TGTGCCAGCAGCACAACCTACAGGCGGGACAGGGTGGTCGGGGAGCTGTTTTTT
TRBJ1-5	TRBD1	once	TRBV30	CAWARDSNQPQHF	TGTGCCTGGGCAAGGGACAGTAATCAGCCCCAGCATTTT
TRBJ2-6	-	-	TRBV27	CASSLSTSSGANVLTF	TGTGCCAGCAGTTTATCGACCAGCTCTGGGGCCAACGTCCTGACTTTC
TRBJ1-1	-	-	TRBV5-4	CASSLGRGLMNTEAFF	TGTGCCAGCAGCTTGGGCAGGGGCCTTATGAACACTGAAGCTTTCTTT
TRBJ1-1	-	-	TRBV11-2	CASSLRERGEAFF	TGTGCCAGCAGCTTAAGGGAGAGGGGTGAAGCTTTCTTT
TRBJ1-5	-	once	TRBV28	CASSLSRQPQHF	TGTGCCAGCAGTTTGAGTCGTCAGCCCCAGCATTTT
TRBJ2-5	TRBD2	-	TRBV29-1	CSVERGGRETQYF	TGCAGCGTTGAACGCGGGGGACGGGAGACCCAGTACTTC
TRBJ2-7	-	-	TRBV27	CASSSVRLVSYEQYF	TGTGCCAGCAGTTCGGTTCGACTAGTCTCCTACGAGCAGTACTTC